These 3 T cell receptor beta chains were all obtained from the same sample, sequenced in a study of blood T cell repertoires in COVID-19. Assay: immunoSEQ multiplex PCR; the TCRdb copy retains only in-frame clones and omits some. The sample has roughly 160,000 clones; about 86% are singletons. Sequencing used peripheral blood. The source of these receptors is a woman in her 70s with COVID-19, enrolled during active disease.

DNA for the CDR3: TGCGCCAGCAGCCAAGTGGGACAGGAGAGCTATGGCTACACCTTC. Translating gives CASSQVGQESYGYTF. The rearrangement links TRBV4-1 to TRBJ1-2; the match to TRBD1 covers 8 bases. With 1 base clipped from V and 4 bases from J, the junction kept 5 bases outside the gene matches. This CDR3 region has 15 residues. Per the germline V gene, CDR1 is MGHRA and CDR2 is YSYEKL.

The chain is built from TRBV6-6 and TRBJ2-7, with 7 positions matching TRBD2. Germline V CDR1 and CDR2: MNHNY, SVGAGI (reference sequence). After removal of 2 bases from V and 7 bases from J, the junction contained 11 bases not matched to a gene. The CDR3 sequence is 15 residues long. CDR3 in DNA: TGTGCCAGCAGTTACAAGCGGGGCGTCCTAGGGGAGCAGTACTTC. Amino acids: CASSYKRGVLGEQYF.

This clone occurred once. The V call is TRBV29-1, the J call TRBJ2-7, with D perhaps matching TRBD1 (6 bases). The CDR3 runs to 12 residues. Germline-derived CDR1 and CDR2 are SQVTM and ANQGSEA. The V and J ends lost 7 bases and 1 base respectively, with 11 bases between them. The CDR3 DNA reads TGCAGCGCCGAACAGGGTTCCTACGAGCAGTACTTC. Its translation: CSAEQGSYEQYF.